Each of the 30 T cell receptor beta chains below was sequenced from the same sample in a study of early T cells in non-severe SARS-CoV-2 infection. TCRdb reprocessed the 5' RACE reads via MiXCR and lists one record per CDR3 protein. The sample includes roughly 55,000 distinct CDR3 sequences, 6% to 7% of them seen just once. Sequenced material: whole blood. These receptor sequences come from an adult who was a healthcare worker with PCR-confirmed SARS-CoV-2 infection or an uninfected control (not recorded which).

The sample holds many counts of this clonotype. The chain carries TRBV19 and TRBJ2-7, with TRBD1 identical over 7 bases. The CDR3 extends over 16 amino acids. Per the germline V gene, CDR1 is LNHDA and CDR2 is SQIVND (reference sequence). V lost 9 bases, J lost 0 bases, and 14 bases stayed unmatched. The CDR3 DNA follows: TGTGCCAGCAGGGACCTTGCACAGGGGAACTCCTACGAGCAGTACTTC. The encoded protein is CASRDLAQGNSYEQYF.

In this sample, this clonotype turned up many times. V is TRBV19 and J is TRBJ1-6; D gene unclear. The CDR3 runs 14 residues. CDR1 and CDR2 from the germline V gene are LNHDA and SQIVND (reference sequence). V lost 2 bases and J lost 7, with 9 bases in between. CDR3: CASSIYIVNSPLHF. The CDR3 nucleotides are TGTGCCAGTAGTATATACATCGTGAATTCACCCCTCCACTTT.

Points on this clonotype: A read error may produce the germline difference seen at one junction end. V usage is TRBV4-3 and J usage is TRBJ1-4; perhaps TRBD1 as D (6 bases). The CDR3 contains 13 residues. Germline CDR1 and CDR2: LGHNA and YSLEER. The CDR3 sequence: CASSQGTAEKQFF. Here the CDR3 DNA reads TGCGCCAGCAGCCAAGGGACAGCAGAAAAACAGTTTTTT.

The genes are TRBV2 and TRBJ2-7; D may be TRBD1 or TRBD2 (5 bases each). CDR1 and CDR2 (germline): SNHLY, FYNNEI. This CDR3 contains 11 residues. Trimming shortened V by 10 bases and J by 3 bases, and 10 bases separated the two germline ends. In DNA form, the CDR3 reads TGTGCCATCGGGGACGTCTACGAGCAGTACTTC. This encodes CAIGDVYEQYF.

In its sample, this clonotype was seen many times. The genes are TRBV29-1 and TRBJ1-1; no reliable D call. Trimming took 6 bases from V and 1 from J, leaving 12 bases between them. The length of the CDR3 is 13 residues. The V gene's germline CDR1 is SQVTM and CDR2 ANQGSEA. The CDR3 DNA is TGCAGCGTCGTGGCAGGCTGGAACACTGAAGCTTTCTTT. It codes for CSVVAGWNTEAFF.

This clonotype was found many times. The CDR3 reads CASRPGQATEAFF. The CDR3 nucleotides are TGTGCCAGCAGACCCGGACAGGCTACTGAAGCTTTCTTT. The chain links TRBV12-3 or TRBV12-4 to TRBJ1-1, with TRBD1 identical over 7 bases. There are 13 residues in the CDR3. Losses at the gene ends were 6 bases for V and 5 bases for J; bases not matched to a gene: 6.

This clonotype was seen more than once but under ten times. The rearrangement joins TRBV10-3 to TRBJ1-1; D gene unclear. The CDR3 is 14 amino acids. Trimming took 2 bases from V and 1 from J, leaving 8 bases between them. CDR1 is ENHRY and CDR2 is SYGVKD in the germline V gene. The DNA of the CDR3 is TGTGCCATCAGTGAGGAAGGGCGGAACACTGAAGCTTTCTTT. Translated: CAISEEGRNTEAFF.

The chain links TRBV12-5 to TRBJ1-5, with a weak D call TRBD1 (5 bases). The CDR3 has 16 amino acids. Germline V gene data show CDR1 as LGHNT and CDR2 as FRNRAP. V lost 0 bases and J lost 1, with 10 bases in between. The CDR3 here is CASGLVGQGSNQPQHF. CDR3 in DNA: TGTGCTAGTGGTTTGGTAGGGCAGGGCAGCAATCAGCCCCAGCATTTT.

This clonotype was seen a few times. DNA for the CDR3: TGTGCCAGCAGCCCCCGGGACAGGGACTCAAAGTCAGGGGGAAAACTGTTTTTT. This translates into CASSPRDRDSKSGGKLFF. The chain recombines TRBV14 with TRBJ1-4, with TRBD1 identical over 9 bases. CDR1 SGHDN and CDR2 FVKESK come from the germline V gene. The V and J ends lost 4 bases and 10 bases, in that order; junction bases with no gene match: 19. The CDR3 contains 18 residues. The entire variable domain, with the rest obtained from reference TRBV14 and TRBJ1-4, is as follows: EAGVTQFPSHSVIEKGQTVTLRCDPISGHDNLYWYRRVMGKEIKFLLHFVKESKQDESGMPNNRFLAERTGGTYSTLKVQPAELEDSGVYFCASSPRDRDSKSGGKLFFGSGTQLSVL.

This clonotype was counted many times. The chain uses TRBV6-2 or TRBV6-3 and TRBJ2-6; unclear D gene. This CDR3 comprises 15 residues. Germline V CDR1 and CDR2: MNHEY, SVGEGT. Between the trimmed V and J ends, which lost 2 bases and 1 base, there was a span of 6 bases. CDR3 sequence (DNA): TGTGCCAGCAGTTACCTGGATTCTGGGGCCAACGTCCTGACTTTC. This codes for CASSYLDSGANVLTF.

This clonotype was picked up a small number of times. This sequence joins TRBV12-3 or TRBV12-4 and TRBJ1-4; D not resolved. With 5 bases removed from V and 8 bases from J, the gap between germline ends came to 21 bases. The CDR3 extends over 16 amino acids. In DNA form, the CDR3 reads TGTGCCAGCAGTACCGAAGACGGAAAGGTGGGGGAAAAACTGTTTTTT. Amino acids: CASSTEDGKVGEKLFF.

This clonotype was counted many times. This rearrangement joins TRBV28 to TRBJ1-2; D is unclear. CDR1 is MDHEN and CDR2 is SYDVKM in the germline V gene. The ends were cut back, 6 bases at V and 0 bases at J, with 8 bases in the middle. The CDR3 is 13 amino acids. CDR3 bases: TGTGCCAGCAGCCAGCCCCCTAACTATGGCTACACCTTC. This gives the protein CASSQPPNYGYTF.

Many counts were recorded for this clonotype. This sequence joins TRBV27 and TRBJ1-2; TRBD1 aligns across 7 bases. The trim removed 7 bases at V and 4 bases at J, leaving 9 bases unmatched. This CDR3 contains 14 residues. The germline CDR1 and CDR2 sequences are MNHEY and SMNVEV (reference sequence). CDR3 sequence: CASKGDRRSYGYTF. The CDR3 DNA reads as TGTGCCAGCAAAGGGGACAGAAGATCCTATGGCTACACCTTC.

This clonotype was recorded at least ten times. The chain recombines TRBV11-2 with TRBJ2-4; 7 bases agree with TRBD1. From germline, CDR1 is SGHAT and CDR2 FQNNGV. The V and J ends lost 8 bases and 0 bases, in that order; junction bases with no gene match: 4. This CDR3 region has 14 residues. This CDR3 reads CASGTVLAKNIQYF. The CDR3 nucleotides are TGTGCCAGCGGGACAGTACTAGCCAAAAACATTCAGTACTTC. Full variable domain (outside the CDR3, taken from reference TRBV11-2 and TRBJ2-4): EAGVAQSPRYKIIEKRQSVAFWCNPISGHATLYWYQQILGQGPKLLIQFQNNGVVDDSQLPKDRFSAERLKGVDSTLKIQPAKLEDSAVYLCASGTVLAKNIQYFGAGTRLSVL.

V is TRBV6-2 or TRBV6-3 and J is TRBJ1-2; D perhaps matches TRBD1 (6 bases). Germline V lookup: CDR1 MNHEY, CDR2 SVGEGT. The CDR3 runs to 16 residues. V was trimmed by 2 bases and J by 0 bases, leaving 13 bases between them. Here the CDR3 reads CASSYHGQRTNYGYTF. The CDR3 bases are TGTGCCAGCAGTTACCACGGACAGCGAACTAACTATGGCTACACCTTC.

This clonotype has a handful of counts. The chain has TRBV30 and TRBJ1-4; 7 nucleotides line up with TRBD1. CDR3 size: 13 residues. The J segment lost 3 bases and the V segment lost 8 bases, leaving 6 bases of the junction unmatched. CDR1 GTSNPN and CDR2 SVGIG come from the germline V gene (reference sequence). The CDR3 spells CAVPGQSNEKLFF. CDR3 DNA: TGTGCCGTACCGGGACAGTCTAATGAAAAACTGTTTTTT. Looking up the rest from reference TRBV30 and TRBJ1-4 gives the full variable domain: SQTIHQWPATLVQPVGSPLSLECTVEGTSNPNLYWYRQAAGRGLQLLFYSVGIGQISSEVPQNLSASRPQDRQFILSSKKLLLSDSGFYLCAVPGQSNEKLFFGSGTQLSVL.

V gene TRBV4-3 combines with J gene TRBJ1-1; 9 nucleotides agree with TRBD1. Germline V gene sequence: CDR1 LGHNA, CDR2 YSLEER. CDR3 length: 17 residues. V dropped 2 bases and J dropped 1; count of bases not matched to a gene: 8. The CDR3, as DNA: TGCGCCAGCAGCCAACTATATCCGGGACAGGGGAACACTGAAGCTTTCTTT. This codes for CASSQLYPGQGNTEAFF.

This clonotype was counted ten times or more. The V gene is TRBV18, the J gene TRBJ1-1, with D possibly matching TRBD1 (5 bases). Trimming shortened V by 3 bases and J by 9 bases, and 20 bases separated the two germline ends. This CDR3 is built from 15 residues. Per the germline V gene, CDR1 is KGHSH and CDR2 is LQKENI. CDR3 nucleotides: TGTGCCAGCTCACCTTTACGGGACCACGAAGAGAAAGCTTTCTTT. This translates into CASSPLRDHEEKAFF.

Only a few counts were recorded for this clonotype. The chain joins TRBV6-5 to TRBJ2-5; tentative D call: TRBD1 (7 bases). The CDR3 spans 15 residues. With 0 bases removed from V and 6 bases from J, the gap between germline ends came to 14 bases. Germline assignment: CDR1 MNHEY and CDR2 SVGAGI. Here the CDR3 DNA reads TGTGCCAGCAGTTACTCGTCGGCAGGGGGGAAGACCCAGTACTTC. This sequence encodes CASSYSSAGGKTQYF.

This clonotype turned up a few times. The chain recombines TRBV5-1 with TRBJ2-1, with a tentative D call TRBD2 (5 bases). CDR1 is SGHRS, CDR2 YFSETQ, per germline. The CDR3 runs to 15 residues. V was cut by 4 bases and J by 0 bases, with 11 bases left in between. CDR3 amino acids: CASSLDSSSYNEQFF. The CDR3 bases are TGCGCCAGCAGCCTGGACTCCTCCTCCTACAATGAGCAGTTCTTC.

This clonotype was picked up many times. This chain links TRBV6-6 with TRBJ1-6, with 7 positions matching TRBD1. Germline CDR1 and CDR2: MNHNY and SVGAGI (reference sequence). The CDR3 loop spans 14 amino acids. The V and J ends lost 2 bases and 7 bases, in that order; junction bases with no gene match: 2. CDR3 sequence (DNA): TGTGCCAGCAGTTACACAGGGGAAAATTCACCCCTCCACTTT. It translates to CASSYTGENSPLHF.

This clonotype was observed many times. V is TRBV4-3 and J is TRBJ1-2; D call uncertain. From germline, CDR1 is LGHNA and CDR2 YSLEER. This CDR3 contains 13 residues. V was cut by 0 bases and J by 1 base, with 3 bases left in between. This CDR3 reads CASSQEDNYGYTF. In DNA form, the CDR3 reads TGCGCCAGCAGCCAAGAGGATAACTATGGCTACACCTTC.

This clonotype has ten or more counts. The chain recombines TRBV13 with TRBJ2-7; 8 nucleotides agree with TRBD2. The ends lost 3 bases at V and 0 bases at J; junction bases unmatched: 4. CDR3 length: 15 amino acids. Germline loops: CDR1 PRHDT, CDR2 FYEKMQ (reference sequence). This CDR3 reads CASSLRGVLSYEQYF. Written as DNA, the CDR3 is TGTGCCAGCAGCTTGCGGGGGGTGCTCTCCTACGAGCAGTACTTC. The variable domain in full, with the rest retrieved from reference TRBV13 and TRBJ2-7, is AAGVIQSPRHLIKEKRETATLKCYPIPRHDTVYWYQQGPGQDPQFLISFYEKMQSDKGSIPDRFSAQQFSDYHSELNMSSLELGDSALYFCASSLRGVLSYEQYFGPGTRLTVT.

This clonotype has just one count. This rearrangement joins TRBV3-1 to TRBJ2-1, with D unresolved. Trimming took 5 bases from V and 3 from J, leaving 17 bases between them. CDR3 size: 16 residues. CDR1 is LGHDT, CDR2 YNNKEL, per germline (reference sequence). The CDR3 sequence is CASSAEVISGYNEQFF. In DNA form, the CDR3 reads TGTGCCAGCAGCGCCGAAGTGATCTCCGGCTACAATGAGCAGTTCTTC.

J is TRBJ1-3 and V is TRBV6-6, with D perhaps matching TRBD1 (5 bases). Trimming shortened V by 8 bases and J by 4 bases, and 12 bases separated the two germline ends. Looked up from germline, CDR1 is MNHNY and CDR2 is SVGAGI (reference sequence). The CDR3 is made up of 13 amino acids. Written as DNA, the CDR3 is TGTGCCAGCGGGACGCCTGGGGGAAACACCATATATTTT. Its translation: CASGTPGGNTIYF.

This clonotype occurred many times. The chain joins TRBV29-1 to TRBJ2-5, with D perhaps TRBD1 (5 bases). V was shortened by 6 bases and J by 4 bases, with 15 bases between the two germline ends. Germline CDR1 SQVTM, CDR2 ANQGSEA. The CDR3 covers 13 residues. CDR3 loop: CSVAGSVGETQYF. The CDR3 DNA reads as TGCAGCGTAGCAGGGTCGGTCGGAGAGACCCAGTACTTC.

This clonotype was seen many times. The CDR3 coding sequence is TGCAGTGCTAGAGATATGGCAGGGGATTTTCACTATAGCACTGAAGCTTTCTTT. This gives the protein CSARDMAGDFHYSTEAFF. The V and J genes are TRBV20-1 and TRBJ1-1; a possible D gene is TRBD1 (6 bases). CDR1 is DFQATT, CDR2 SNEGSKA, per germline (reference sequence). The CDR3 length is 18 residues. The V and J ends lost 0 bases and 4 bases respectively, with 24 bases between them.

This clonotype was seen at least ten times. The chain couples TRBV20-1 to TRBJ1-1; D gene unclear. Per the germline V gene, CDR1 is DFQATT and CDR2 is SNEGSKA (reference sequence). This CDR3 is 11 amino acids long. With 2 bases removed from V and 7 bases from J, the gap between germline ends came to 8 bases. The CDR3 coding sequence is TGCAGTGCTAGACAGAGCCATGAAGCTTTCTTT. Translation: CSARQSHEAFF.

This chain joins TRBV18 and TRBJ2-3; 7 nucleotides match TRBD1. The germline V gene has CDR1 KGHSH and CDR2 LQKENI. The length of the CDR3 is 15 residues. Trimming cost V 1 base and J 2 bases; bases outside gene matches: 3. The CDR3 region is CASSPLGQATDTQYF. CDR3 bases: TGTGCCAGCTCACCACTTGGACAGGCCACAGATACGCAGTATTTT.

This clonotype was seen repeatedly, ten times or more. The chain combines TRBV20-1 with TRBJ1-2; D not certain. CDR1 is DFQATT and CDR2 is SNEGSKA in the germline V gene (reference sequence). The ends were cut back, 0 bases at V and 2 bases at J, with 13 bases in the middle. CDR3 length equals 15 residues. The CDR3 DNA is TGCAGTGCTAGAGATCAAAGGGCAGGAAACTATGGCTACACCTTC. This sequence encodes CSARDQRAGNYGYTF.